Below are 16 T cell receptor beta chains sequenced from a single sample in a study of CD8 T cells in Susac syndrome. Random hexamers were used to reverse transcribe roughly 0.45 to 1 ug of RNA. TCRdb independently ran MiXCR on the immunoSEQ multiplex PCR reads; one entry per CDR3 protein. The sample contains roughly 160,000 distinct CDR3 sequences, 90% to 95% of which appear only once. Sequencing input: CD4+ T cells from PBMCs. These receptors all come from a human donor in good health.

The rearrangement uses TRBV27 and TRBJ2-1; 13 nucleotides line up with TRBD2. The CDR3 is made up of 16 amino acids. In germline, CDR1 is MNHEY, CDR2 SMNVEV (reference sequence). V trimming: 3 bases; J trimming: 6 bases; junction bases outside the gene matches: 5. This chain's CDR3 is CASSFQTSGGSNEQFF. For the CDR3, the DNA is TGTGCCAGCAGTTTCCAGACTAGCGGGGGGAGCAATGAGCAGTTCTTC.

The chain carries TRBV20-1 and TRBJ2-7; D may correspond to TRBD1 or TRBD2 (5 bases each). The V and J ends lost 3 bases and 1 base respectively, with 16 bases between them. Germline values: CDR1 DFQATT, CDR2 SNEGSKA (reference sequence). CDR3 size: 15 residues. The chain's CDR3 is CSASHPGAGSYEQYF. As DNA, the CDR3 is TGCAGTGCTAGTCACCCCGGGGCAGGTTCCTACGAGCAGTACTTC.

In nucleotides, the CDR3 is TGTGCCAGCAGTGAAAGGCAGGATTCACCCCTCCACTTT. Its protein is CASSERQDSPLHF. The rearrangement joins TRBV25-1 to TRBJ1-6; unclear D gene. The CDR3 is made up of 13 amino acids. From germline, CDR1 is MGHDK and CDR2 SYGVNS. The V gene lost 2 bases and the J gene lost 8 bases, with 7 bases spanning the gap. Combining the CDR3 with reference TRBV25-1 and TRBJ1-6 gives the whole variable domain EADIYQTPRYLVIGTGKKITLECSQTMGHDKMYWYQQDPGMELHLIHYSYGVNSTEKGDLSSESTVSRIRTEHFPLTLESARPSHTSQYLCASSERQDSPLHFGNGTRLTVT.

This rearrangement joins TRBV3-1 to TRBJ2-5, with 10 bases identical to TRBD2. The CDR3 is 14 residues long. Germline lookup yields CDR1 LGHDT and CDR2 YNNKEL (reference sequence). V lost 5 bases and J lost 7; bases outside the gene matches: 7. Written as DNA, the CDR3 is TGTGCCAGCAGCGGTTCTAGCGGGGGTGCGACCCAGTACTTC. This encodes CASSGSSGGATQYF.

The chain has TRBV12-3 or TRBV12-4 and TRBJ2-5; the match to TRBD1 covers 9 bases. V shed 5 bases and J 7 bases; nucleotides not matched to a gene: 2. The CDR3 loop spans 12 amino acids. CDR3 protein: CASSPGQGTQYF. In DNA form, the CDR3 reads TGTGCCAGCAGTCCGGGACAGGGGACCCAGTACTTC.

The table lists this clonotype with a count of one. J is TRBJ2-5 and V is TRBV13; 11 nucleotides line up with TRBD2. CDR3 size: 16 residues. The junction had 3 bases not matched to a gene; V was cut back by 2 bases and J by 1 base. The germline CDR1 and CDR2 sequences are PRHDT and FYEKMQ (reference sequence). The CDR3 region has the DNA TGTGCCAGCAGCTTACGTGGACTAGCGGGCCAAGAGACCCAGTACTTC. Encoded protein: CASSLRGLAGQETQYF.

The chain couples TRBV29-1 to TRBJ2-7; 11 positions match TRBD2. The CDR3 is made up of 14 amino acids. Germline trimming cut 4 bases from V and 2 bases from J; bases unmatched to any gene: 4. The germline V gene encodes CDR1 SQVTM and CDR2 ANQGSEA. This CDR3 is CSVVSGGGTYEQYF. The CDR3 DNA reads TGCAGCGTTGTTAGCGGGGGGGGAACCTACGAGCAGTACTTC.

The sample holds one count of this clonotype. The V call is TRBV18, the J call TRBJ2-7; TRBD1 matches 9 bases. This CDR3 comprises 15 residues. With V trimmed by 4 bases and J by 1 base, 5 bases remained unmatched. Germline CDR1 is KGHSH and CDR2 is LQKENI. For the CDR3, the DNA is TGTGCCAGCTCACTCCGGGACAGGGCATCCTACGAGCAGTACTTC. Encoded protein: CASSLRDRASYEQYF.

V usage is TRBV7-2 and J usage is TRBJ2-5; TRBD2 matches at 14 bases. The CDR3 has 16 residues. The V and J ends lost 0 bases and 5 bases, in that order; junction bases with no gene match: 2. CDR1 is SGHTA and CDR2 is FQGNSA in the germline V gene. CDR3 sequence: CASSLAGLAGGETQYF. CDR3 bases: TGTGCCAGCAGCTTAGCTGGACTAGCGGGGGGTGAGACCCAGTACTTC.

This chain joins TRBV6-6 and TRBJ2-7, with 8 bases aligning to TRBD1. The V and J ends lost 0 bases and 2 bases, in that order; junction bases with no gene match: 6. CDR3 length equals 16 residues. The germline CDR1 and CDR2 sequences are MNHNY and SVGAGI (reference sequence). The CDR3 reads CASSYSGDRPTYEQYF. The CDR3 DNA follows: TGTGCCAGCAGTTACTCAGGGGACAGGCCCACCTACGAGCAGTACTTC.

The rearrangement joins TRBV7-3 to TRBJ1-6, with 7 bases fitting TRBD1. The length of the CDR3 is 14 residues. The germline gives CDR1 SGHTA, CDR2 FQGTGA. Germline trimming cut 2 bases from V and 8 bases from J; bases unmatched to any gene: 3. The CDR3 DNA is TGTGCCAGCAGCTTATTTCAGGGGGATTCACCCCTCCACTTT. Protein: CASSLFQGDSPLHF.

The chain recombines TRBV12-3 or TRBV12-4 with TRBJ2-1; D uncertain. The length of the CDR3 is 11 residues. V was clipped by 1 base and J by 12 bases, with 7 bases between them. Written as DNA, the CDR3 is TGTGCCAGCAGTTTAGTTGGGTGGCAGTTCTTC. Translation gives CASSLVGWQFF.

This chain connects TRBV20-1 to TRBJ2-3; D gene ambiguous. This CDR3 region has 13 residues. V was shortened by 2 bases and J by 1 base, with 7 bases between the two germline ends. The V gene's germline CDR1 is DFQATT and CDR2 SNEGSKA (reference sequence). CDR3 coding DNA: TGCAGTGCTAGATGGCCAGGCACAGATACGCAGTATTTT. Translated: CSARWPGTDTQYF.

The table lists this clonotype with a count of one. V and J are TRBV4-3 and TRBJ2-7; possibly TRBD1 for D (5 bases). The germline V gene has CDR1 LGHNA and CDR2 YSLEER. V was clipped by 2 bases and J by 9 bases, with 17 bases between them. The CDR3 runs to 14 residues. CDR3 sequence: CASSQSWGGMGQYF. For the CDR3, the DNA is TGCGCCAGCAGCCAAAGCTGGGGCGGTATGGGGCAGTACTTC.

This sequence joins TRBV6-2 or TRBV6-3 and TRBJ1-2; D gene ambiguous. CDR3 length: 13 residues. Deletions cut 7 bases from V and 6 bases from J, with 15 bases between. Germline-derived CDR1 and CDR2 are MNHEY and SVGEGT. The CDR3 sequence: CASNPPNKDGYTF. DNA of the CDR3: TGTGCCAGCAACCCACCCAACAAGGATGGCTACACCTTC.

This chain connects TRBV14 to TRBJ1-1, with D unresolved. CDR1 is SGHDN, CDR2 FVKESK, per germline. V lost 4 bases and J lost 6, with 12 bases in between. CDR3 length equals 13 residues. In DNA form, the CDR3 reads TGTGCCAGCAGCCTCGGGCCCGGCGCTGAAGCTTTCTTT. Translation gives CASSLGPGAEAFF.